The present T cell receptor (beta chain) was sequenced within a study of T cell responses to AZD1222 COVID-19 vaccine. A remark on this clone: Its antigen is currently unknown.

Regarding the study as a whole: Of spike-specific TCRs, nearly half reportedly target regions left unmutated in variants. Clonal diversity was possibly underestimated, and white British individuals and females predominated among donors. An increase in Spike-specific TCR breadth and depth was observed after two AZD1222 doses.

The data were produced by immunoSEQ multiplex PCR, yet TCRdb's version contains in-frame clones alone and is incomplete. Of some 190,000 clones listed, approximately 86% were seen once; the top ten hold around 7.9%. Per the germline V gene, CDR1 is SGHRS and CDR2 is YFSETQ. Trimming cost V 4 bases and J 8 bases, with 15 bases left between them. The CDR3 extends over 13 amino acids. The receptor was isolated from an adult in good health. The V call is TRBV5-1, the J call TRBJ1-2; a weak D match, TRBD1 (5 bases). Here the sequenced sample was peripheral blood, taken on day 0 of AZD1222 vaccination. The CDR3: CASSLSGGVGYTF. The CDR3 nucleotides read TGCGCCAGCAGCCTCAGCGGAGGGGTAGGCTACACCTTC.